The clone carrying this T cell receptor beta chain was observed a single time. Sequenced by immunoSEQ multiplex PCR; TCRdb stores in-frame clones only, minus some. The table lists roughly 460,000 clones, roughly 90% of them singletons, with 0.8% to 0.9% in the top ten. These data belong to a study of blood T cell repertoires in COVID-19. The V and J ends lost 5 bases and 2 bases, in that order; junction bases with no gene match: 8. CDR3 length: 15 residues. Germline CDR1 is SGHNT and CDR2 is YENEEA. The rearrangement joins TRBV11-3 to TRBJ2-7; 8 positions match TRBD1. The sample consisted of peripheral blood. The source of this sequence is a man aged 18 to 35 with COVID-19, enrolled during active disease. The CDR3, as DNA: TGTGCCAGCAGCGACAGGGGCCGTTTCACCTACGAGCAGTACTTC. Amino acid sequence: CASSDRGRFTYEQYF.